This T cell receptor beta chain was sequenced for a study of T cells in Graves' hyperthyroidism and ophthalmopathy. Study summary: Peripheral blood specimens were obtained at initial diagnosis, prior to any treatment.

This clonotype was picked up a small number of times. Researchers took RNA transcripts and amplified the TCR beta CDR3 regions from them. The HTBI primer set was used in a first-round RT-PCR of the TCR CDR3. MiXCR, applied by TCRdb to the multiplex PCR reads, yields one record per CDR3 protein. The sample yields some 740,000 distinct CDR3 sequences, 12% to 15% seen once. Clinical symptoms, serum thyroxine and TRAb, thyroid ultrasound and orbital computed tomography were used for the diagnoses. The CDR3 sequence is 16 residues long. Trimming cost V 5 bases and J 6 bases, with 21 bases left between them. The germline V gene has CDR1 SGHDT and CDR2 YYEEEE.

The sequence came from a woman in her late teens or twenties with Graves' hyperthyroidism. Sequences were obtained from blood. The rearrangement joins TRBV5-6 to TRBJ2-1, with D perhaps TRBD2 (6 bases). The CDR3, as DNA: TGTGCCAGCAGTCCCGGTCTTGCGGGAATGAGCAATGAGCAGTTCTTC. The encoded protein is CASSPGLAGMSNEQFF.